Listed here are 9 T cell receptor beta chains from one sample, sequenced in a study of cytomegalovirus exposure and HLA in healthy donors. The PCR made use of 60 Vbeta and 13 Jbeta primers. Measured with immunoSEQ multiplex PCR; TCRdb has only the in-frame clones, and not every one. The sample lists fewer than 130,000 clones, 65% to 80% occurring once. The sequencing sample was made of PBMCs. These receptors were obtained from a man aged 25 to 40 in good health and CMV-seropositive.

The chain has TRBV6-1 and TRBJ1-2; 8 positions agree with TRBD1. Unmatched junction bases numbered 5, after V lost 4 bases and J lost 4 bases. Germline CDR1 reads MNHNS; CDR2 reads SASEGT. The CDR3 is made up of 14 amino acids. The CDR3 DNA sequence: TGTGCCAGCAGTGGACAGGGGTCGATCTATGGCTACACCTTC. It yields the protein CASSGQGSIYGYTF.

The gene calls are TRBV21-1 and TRBJ1-5; TRBD1 was called by the table and not checked on the DNA. TRBV21-1 is a recognized pseudogene. The CDR3 length is 17 residues. The CDR3 DNA reads TGTGCCAGCAGCCGGCCCGGGACATATAATAGCAATCAGCCCCAGCATTTT. Protein: CASSRPGTYNSNQPQHF.

The rearrangement joins TRBV10-1 to TRBJ2-7, with 10 nucleotides matching TRBD2. The CDR3 is made up of 16 amino acids. The germline V gene encodes CDR1 WNHNN and CDR2 SYGVQD (reference sequence). V was pared by 9 bases and J by 1 base, with 12 bases of the junction left unmatched. The CDR3 loop is CARGPRTSGDSYEQYF. In nucleotides, the CDR3 is TGCGCCAGAGGGCCTCGGACTAGCGGAGATTCCTACGAGCAGTACTTC.

The chain recombines TRBV10-3 with TRBJ1-2; 11 bases align to TRBD1. The J segment lost 5 bases and the V segment lost 8 bases, leaving 7 bases of the junction unmatched. The CDR3 loop spans 14 amino acids. Germline V gene lookup returns CDR1 ENHRY and CDR2 SYGVKD. CDR3 in amino acids: CAIQPWDRGYGYTF. The CDR3 DNA reads as TGTGCCATCCAACCCTGGGACAGGGGGTATGGCTACACCTTC.

The chain carries TRBV7-2 and TRBJ2-2, with D hard to call. The CDR3 has 13 amino acids. Germline CDR1 is SGHTA and CDR2 is FQGNSA. Trimming removed 3 bases from V and 6 bases from J, with 8 bases in between. CDR3 coding DNA: TGTGCCAGCAGCTTGTTGTCAGCCGGGGAGCTGTTTTTT. Its protein product is CASSLLSAGELFF.

The J gene is TRBJ1-2, the V gene TRBV10-3, with D hard to call. The CDR3 length is 13 residues. Trimming removed 2 bases at V and 2 bases at J, with 6 bases between. Germline CDR1 ENHRY, CDR2 SYGVKD. DNA for the CDR3: TGTGCCATCAGTGAGGAGGGCAACTATGGCTACACCTTC. Translating it yields CAISEEGNYGYTF.

The chain couples TRBV6-4 to TRBJ2-6; D is uncertain. Looked up from germline, CDR1 is MRHNA and CDR2 is SNTAGT. The CDR3 extends over 14 amino acids. V gave up 5 bases and J gave up 2 bases, with 7 bases separating them. In DNA form, the CDR3 reads TGTGCCAGCAGTTTAGAGGCTGGGGCCAACGTCCTGACTTTC. It codes for CASSLEAGANVLTF.

This chain connects TRBV5-1 to TRBJ2-1, with D possibly matching TRBD1 (6 bases). V dropped 4 bases and J dropped 4 bases, with 9 bases sitting between them. Germline lookup yields CDR1 SGHRS and CDR2 YFSETQ. The CDR3 spans 13 residues. This chain's CDR3 is CASSTTGYNEQFF. The DNA of the CDR3 is TGCGCCAGCAGCACAACAGGGTACAATGAGCAGTTCTTC.

In nucleotides, the CDR3 is TGTGCCAGCAGCAAACGGACAACCGGCTACACCTTC. Translated, it gives CASSKRTTGYTF. The rearrangement links TRBV9 to TRBJ1-2, with a tentative D call TRBD1 (5 bases). The ends were cut back, 4 bases at V and 8 bases at J, with 12 bases in the middle. Germline V gene sequence: CDR1 SGDLS, CDR2 YYNGEE. CDR3 length: 12 residues.